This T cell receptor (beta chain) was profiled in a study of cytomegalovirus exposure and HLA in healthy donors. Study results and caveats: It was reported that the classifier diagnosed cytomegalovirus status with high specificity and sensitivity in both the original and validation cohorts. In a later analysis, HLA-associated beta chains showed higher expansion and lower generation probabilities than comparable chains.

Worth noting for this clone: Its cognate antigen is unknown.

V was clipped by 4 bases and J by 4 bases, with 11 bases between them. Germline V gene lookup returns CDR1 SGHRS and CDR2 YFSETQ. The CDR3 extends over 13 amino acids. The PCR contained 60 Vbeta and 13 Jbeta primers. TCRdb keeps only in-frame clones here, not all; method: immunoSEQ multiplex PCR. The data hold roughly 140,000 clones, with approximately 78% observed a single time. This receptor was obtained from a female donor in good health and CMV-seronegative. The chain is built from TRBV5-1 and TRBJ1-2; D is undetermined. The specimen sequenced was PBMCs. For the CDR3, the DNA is TGCGCCAGCAGCCCCTCGTCCGTCTATGGCTACACCTTC. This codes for CASSPSSVYGYTF. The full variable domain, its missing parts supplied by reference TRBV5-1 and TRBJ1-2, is KAGVTQTPRYLIKTRGQQVTLSCSPISGHRSVSWYQQTPGQGLQFLFEYFSETQRNKGNFPGRFSGRQFSNSRSEMNVSTLELGDSALYLCASSPSSVYGYTFGSGTRLTVV.